The entry below gives a single T cell receptor beta chain sequence along with its context. The CDR3 consists of 11 residues. CDR1 MDHEN and CDR2 SYDVKM come from the germline V gene. V shed 4 bases and J shed 5 bases, with 6 bases lying between them. Some clones are missing from TCRdb's copy, which holds only in-frame ones; the method was immunoSEQ multiplex PCR. The data show more than 80,000 clones, with around 92% seen just once and approximately 1.6% held by the top ten. These data come from a study of T cell changes during pregnancy in multiple sclerosis. This specimen consisted of peripheral blood, obtained after pregnancy. The source is a female donor with multiple sclerosis, enrolled in a pregnancy study. The chain couples TRBV28 to TRBJ2-7; maybe TRBD2 (5 bases). The CDR3: CASSWEHEQYF. As DNA, the CDR3 is TGTGCCAGCAGTTGGGAGCACGAGCAGTACTTC. The full variable domain, completed using reference TRBV28 and TRBJ2-7, is DVKVTQSSRYLVKRTGEKVFLECVQDMDHENMFWYRQDPGLGLRLIYFSYDVKMKEKGDIPEGYSVSREKKERFSLILESASTNQTSMYLCASSWEHEQYFGPGTRLTVT.